Following are 11 T cell receptor beta chains from one sample sequenced in a study of CD8 T cells in ankylosing spondylitis. Broader study findings: In ankylosing spondylitis blood, a motif of roughly eight highly homologous TCR beta variants appeared characteristic.

MiXCR, run by TCRdb on the 5' RACE reads, gives a single entry per CDR3 protein. This table holds about 750,000 distinct CDR3 sequences, 15% to 20% found once. The antigens of these receptors remain unknown. The sequencing input was blood, either unsorted or a sorted T cell fraction (not recorded which). Every receptor here comes from a male donor with ankylosing spondylitis.

The table lists this clonotype with a few counts. The chain uses TRBV5-1 and TRBJ2-1, with a weak D call TRBD1 (5 bases). The CDR3 sequence is 15 residues long. Trimming removed 3 bases at V and 7 bases at J, with 17 bases between. Germline V gene data show CDR1 as SGHRS and CDR2 as YFSETQ. The DNA for the CDR3 is TGCGCCAGCAGCTCCCCCTGGCAGGGCCTAAATGAGCAGTTCTTC. Translating it yields CASSSPWQGLNEQFF.

The rearrangement uses TRBV24-1 and TRBJ2-2, with TRBD1 as a possible D gene (5 bases). CDR1 KGHDR and CDR2 SFDVKD come from the germline V gene. This CDR3 has 17 residues. V lost 3 bases, J lost 4 bases, and 17 bases lay in between. This CDR3 is CATSDPNRSQLTGELFF. The CDR3 coding sequence is TGTGCCACCAGTGATCCGAACAGGAGTCAACTCACCGGGGAGCTGTTTTTT.

The rearrangement uses TRBV24-1 and TRBJ2-7, with D tentatively TRBD1 or TRBD2 (5 bases each). Per the germline V gene, CDR1 is KGHDR and CDR2 is SFDVKD. Trimming pared 4 bases from V and 0 bases from J, leaving 9 bases between. This CDR3 is built from 14 residues. The CDR3 bases are TGTGCCACCAGTGAGGGGGACGGCTCCTACGAGCAGTACTTC. It specifies CATSEGDGSYEQYF.

There are a few counts of this clonotype. The chain joins TRBV4-3 to TRBJ1-2; a possible D gene is TRBD1 (6 bases). Trimming left V 5 bases short and J 4 bases short, with 20 bases between. Germline CDR1 is LGHNA and CDR2 is YSLEER. The CDR3 contains 16 residues. The CDR3 DNA sequence: TGCGCCAGCAGCGGACAGATCGGAGTAGGGTCCTATGGCTACACCTTC. As protein: CASSGQIGVGSYGYTF.

J is TRBJ2-7 and V is TRBV5-1; TRBD1 aligns across 7 bases. The junction had 7 bases not matched to a gene; V was cut back by 4 bases and J by 0 bases. CDR1 is SGHRS, CDR2 YFSETQ, per germline. This CDR3 has 15 amino acids. DNA for the CDR3: TGCGCCAGCAGCCCGACGACAGGGACCTCCTACGAGCAGTACTTC. Translation gives CASSPTTGTSYEQYF.

The chain links TRBV10-3 to TRBJ2-3; 13 bases match TRBD2. V trimming: 3 bases; J trimming: 0 bases; junction bases outside the gene matches: 6. The CDR3 length is 18 residues. Germline-derived CDR1 and CDR2 are ENHRY and SYGVKD. This CDR3 is CAISDGLAGDTSTDTQYF. In nucleotides, the CDR3 is TGTGCCATCAGTGATGGACTAGCGGGGGACACTAGCACAGATACGCAGTATTTT.

This clonotype has only a few counts. The rearrangement joins TRBV29-1 to TRBJ2-7; TRBD1 matches 9 bases. The ends lost 4 bases at V and 6 bases at J; junction bases unmatched: 4. The CDR3 covers 12 residues. Germline values: CDR1 SQVTM, CDR2 ANQGSEA. The CDR3 spells CSVGTGAGEQYF. The CDR3 DNA is TGCAGCGTTGGGACAGGGGCCGGCGAGCAGTACTTC.

This clonotype was seen a handful of times. V gene TRBV4-3 combines with J gene TRBJ2-2; 13 bases agree with TRBD2. In germline, CDR1 is LGHNA, CDR2 YSLEER. CDR3 length equals 19 residues. Trimming took 0 bases from V and 7 from J; bases not matched to a gene: 11. CDR3 sequence (DNA): TGCGCCAGCAGCCAAGATACCAGACTAGCGGGAGGCCGGGGCGGGGAGCTGTTTTTT. Its protein is CASSQDTRLAGGRGGELFF.

The CDR3 DNA reads TGCAGTGGACAGGGAAACAATGAGCAGTTCTTC. Translated: CSGQGNNEQFF. V gene TRBV20-1 combines with J gene TRBJ2-1, with TRBD1 identical over 7 bases. Germline V gene sequence: CDR1 DFQATT, CDR2 SNEGSKA (reference sequence). CDR3 size: 11 residues. V gave up 7 bases and J gave up 5 bases; unmatched junction bases: 2.

V is TRBV14 and J is TRBJ2-1; possible D gene TRBD2, 5 bases. In germline, CDR1 is SGHDN, CDR2 FVKESK. Between the trimmed V and J ends, which lost 4 bases and 1 base, there was a span of 11 bases. The CDR3 is 15 residues long. CDR3 sequence reads: CASSPRVASYNEQFF. CDR3 sequence (DNA): TGTGCCAGCAGCCCCCGGGTAGCGTCCTACAATGAGCAGTTCTTC.

In its sample, this clonotype was seen a few times. V usage is TRBV12-3 or TRBV12-4 and J usage is TRBJ1-1, with no clear D. CDR3 length: 12 residues. The germline V and J ends were trimmed by 3 bases and 8 bases, with 10 bases remaining between them. The CDR3 loop reads CASSFVSVEAFF. CDR3 in DNA: TGTGCCAGCAGTTTCGTTAGTGTGGAAGCTTTCTTT.